Here is one T cell receptor (beta chain) with its context. Some clones are missing from TCRdb's copy, which holds only in-frame ones; the method was immunoSEQ multiplex PCR. The data show around 92,000 clones, approximately 95% seen once. The data are from a study of technical replicates of blood from four donors. Deletions cut 0 bases from V and 2 bases from J, with 13 bases between. The V gene's germline CDR1 is KGHSH and CDR2 LQKENI. The CDR3 sequence is 16 residues long. Material for sequencing was T cells isolated from PBMCs. This chain links TRBV18 with TRBJ2-5, with D unclear. The TCR comes from a human donor in good health. The CDR3 DNA reads TGTGCCAGCTCACCACCGTTGACTGTCTTTCAAGAGACCCAGTACTTC. This codes for CASSPPLTVFQETQYF.